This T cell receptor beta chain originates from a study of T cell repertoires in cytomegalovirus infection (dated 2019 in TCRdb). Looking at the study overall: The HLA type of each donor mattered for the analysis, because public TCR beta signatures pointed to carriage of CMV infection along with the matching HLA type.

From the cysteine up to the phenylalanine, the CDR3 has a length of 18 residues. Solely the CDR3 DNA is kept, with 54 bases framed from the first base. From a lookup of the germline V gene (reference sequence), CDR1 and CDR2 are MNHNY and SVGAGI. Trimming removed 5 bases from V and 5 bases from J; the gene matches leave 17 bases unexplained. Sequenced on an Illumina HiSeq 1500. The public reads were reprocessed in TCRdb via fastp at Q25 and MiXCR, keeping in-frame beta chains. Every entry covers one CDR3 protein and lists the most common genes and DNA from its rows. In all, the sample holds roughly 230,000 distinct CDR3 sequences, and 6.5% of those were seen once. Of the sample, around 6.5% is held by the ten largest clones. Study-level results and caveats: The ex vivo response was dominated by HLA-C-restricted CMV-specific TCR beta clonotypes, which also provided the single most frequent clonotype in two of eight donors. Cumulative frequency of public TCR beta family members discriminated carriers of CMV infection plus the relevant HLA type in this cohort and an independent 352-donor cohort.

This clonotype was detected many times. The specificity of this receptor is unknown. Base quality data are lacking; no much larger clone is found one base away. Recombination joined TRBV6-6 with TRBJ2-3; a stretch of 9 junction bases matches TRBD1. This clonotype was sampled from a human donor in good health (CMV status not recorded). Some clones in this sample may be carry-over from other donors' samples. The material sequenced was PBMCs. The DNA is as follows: TGTGCCAGCAGTCTCTTAGGCTCCTCGGGACAGGGAAGAGATACGCAGTATTTT. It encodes CASSLLGSSGQGRDTQYF.